This T cell receptor beta chain is from a study of T cells in Graves' hyperthyroidism and ophthalmopathy. From germline, CDR1 is SGHDN and CDR2 FVKESK. With 1 base clipped from V and 6 bases from J, the junction kept 9 bases outside the gene matches. This CDR3 region has 15 residues. This clonotype was seen ten or more times. Its antigen is currently unknown. Exclusion of a patient resulted from uncontrolled infection, other autoimmune disease, pregnancy or lactation. The CDR3 regions of TCR beta were amplified from RNA transcripts. First-round RT-PCR targeting the TCR CDR3 was performed with the HTBI primer set. Each CDR3 protein is one row after TCRdb ran MiXCR on the multiplex PCR reads. This table has 90,000 to 120,000 distinct CDR3 sequences, roughly 15% appearing once. General observations from the study: The model predicted ophthalmopathy a median approximately six months before onset. Ophthalmopathy and stable hyperthyroidism were told apart by a 13 V-J model. Expanded thyroid clonotypes (above 0.001) were mostly also found in blood.

This TCR came from a woman in her forties or fifties with Graves' hyperthyroidism. Material for sequencing was blood. The V call is TRBV14, the J call TRBJ2-7; 7 positions agree with TRBD2. This CDR3 reads CASSQVGGSAAEQYF. DNA for the CDR3: TGTGCCAGCAGCCAAGTGGGGGGGTCGGCCGCCGAGCAGTACTTC.